This T cell receptor beta chain was sequenced during a study of cytomegalovirus exposure and HLA in healthy donors. Study findings and constraints: Earlier results showed most TCR beta V segments being productive about 87% or about 30% of the time. Later analysis showed most CMV-associated TCR beta chains appearing HLA-restricted.

PCR was performed using 60 Vbeta and 13 Jbeta primers. Using immunoSEQ multiplex PCR, the repertoire was profiled, and TCRdb retains in-frame clones only, with some absent. This table holds 150,000 to 200,000 clones, 70% to 80% found once. The CDR3 is made up of 15 amino acids. The germline V gene encodes CDR1 MDHEN and CDR2 SYDVKM. A note on this clone: What it binds is not known. At one end, the junction sequence differs from germline, possibly due to a read error.

Sequencing was done on a sample of PBMCs. The receptor comes from a woman aged 35 to 49 in good health and CMV-seronegative. The rearrangement uses TRBV28 and TRBJ1-5; 11 nucleotides match TRBD1. CDR3 in DNA: TGTGCCAGCAGTTTTTCTGGGACAGGGGGAAGAGGAGCTCTCTTT. Protein: CASSFSGTGGRGALF.